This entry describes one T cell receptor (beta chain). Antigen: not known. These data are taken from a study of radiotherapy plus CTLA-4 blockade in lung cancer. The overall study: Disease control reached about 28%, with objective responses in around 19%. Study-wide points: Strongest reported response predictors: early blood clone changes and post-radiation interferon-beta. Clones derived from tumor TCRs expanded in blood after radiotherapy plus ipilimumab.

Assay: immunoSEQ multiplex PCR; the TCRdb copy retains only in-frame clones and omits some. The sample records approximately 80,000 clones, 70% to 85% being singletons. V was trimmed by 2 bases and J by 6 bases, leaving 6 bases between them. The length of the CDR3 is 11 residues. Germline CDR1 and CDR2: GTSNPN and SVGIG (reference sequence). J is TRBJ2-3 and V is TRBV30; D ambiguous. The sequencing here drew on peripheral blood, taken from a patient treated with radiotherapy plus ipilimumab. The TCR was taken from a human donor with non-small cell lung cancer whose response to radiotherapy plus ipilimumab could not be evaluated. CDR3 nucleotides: TGTGCCTGGAGTCAAGCGGATACGCAGTATTTT. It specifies CAWSQADTQYF.